The T cell receptor (beta chain) described here comes from a study of CD8 T cells in Susac syndrome (dated by TCRdb to about 2019). Describing the broader study: Among the sequenced Susac syndrome patients, about 6 had clinically active disease and fewer than ten were in clinical remission. At blood withdrawal, Susac syndrome patients were either therapy-naive, taking corticosteroids (in some cases with IVIg as well), or taking IVIg alone. The study used repertoire sequencing to test whether antigen drove CD8+ T cell activation and differentiation in Susac syndrome. General findings and caveats noted by the study authors: The TCR sequencing and HLA analysis was acknowledged to have included a relatively small number of individuals. The CD4+ T cell repertoire of patients with Susac syndrome showed no detectable clonal expansion.

Peripheral blood CD8+ and CD4+ T cells from healthy donors, Susac syndrome patients and multiple sclerosis patients were profiled by high-throughput TCR beta sequencing. The Susac syndrome patients fulfilled recently defined diagnostic criteria for definite or probable disease. CD8+ TEMRA cells were enriched by FACS, while bulk CD8+ and CD4+ T cells were purified by magnetic negative isolation. Blood was collected in EDTA tubes and processed within 24 hours, with PBMCs isolated through density gradient centrifugation. PBMCs intended for TCR sequencing were cryopreserved in liquid nitrogen and thawed later in a water bath at 37 degrees C. The sorted or isolated CD4+, CD8+ and CD8+ TEMRA cells had a purity of 90% or higher. Comments on this clonotype: Its antigen target is currently unknown. No per-base quality is available; no much larger clone lies one base away.

The CDR3 measures 13 amino acids from cysteine to phenylalanine. The sequence is cut down to CDR3 DNA, 39 bases in frame from base 1. CDR1 and CDR2 (SQVTM, ANQGSEA) derive from the germline V gene. V and J are truncated by 7 bases and 0 bases respectively, leaving an intervening sequence of 12 bases. RNA was extracted using the RNeasy kit, and roughly 0.5 to 1 microgram was reverse transcribed with random hexamers. TCR beta CDR3 regions were amplified with the immunoSEQ multiplex PCR assay covering 54 Vbeta and 13 Jbeta segments. PCR amplification bias was corrected using a synthetic template baseline for primer optimization and computational correction. The original methods were these. Reads were annotated to V, D and J genes per IMGT and analyzed with immunoSEQ Analyzer, keeping only productive sequences. Clonality was computed as one minus Shannon entropy normalized by log2 of the number of productive unique sequences. For each patient and control, public and private clones were evaluated among the 100 most prevalent clones. A clone was defined as Susac-specific if it was absent from the healthy and MS cohorts, from some 1,100 published viral clones and from other ImmuneACCESS disease sequences. TCRdb trimmed the raw reads at Q25, called clones with MiXCR and kept productive beta chains. For every CDR3 protein sequence, its rows merge into one entry that carries the most common genes and DNA. TCRdb's processing, not the authors', yielded these V and J calls. The sample data list under 200,000 distinct CDR3 sequences, and 91% of these were observed just once. The ten biggest clones cover about 0.1% of the sample.

The sequenced sample was CD4+ T cells from PBMCs. The V and J genes are TRBV29-1 and TRBJ1-1; confidence is insufficient to name the D gene. The sequence was obtained from a human donor with Susac syndrome. The encoded CDR3 is CSAEDRMNTEAFF. At the DNA level, the sequence is TGCAGCGCCGAAGACCGGATGAACACTGAAGCTTTCTTT.